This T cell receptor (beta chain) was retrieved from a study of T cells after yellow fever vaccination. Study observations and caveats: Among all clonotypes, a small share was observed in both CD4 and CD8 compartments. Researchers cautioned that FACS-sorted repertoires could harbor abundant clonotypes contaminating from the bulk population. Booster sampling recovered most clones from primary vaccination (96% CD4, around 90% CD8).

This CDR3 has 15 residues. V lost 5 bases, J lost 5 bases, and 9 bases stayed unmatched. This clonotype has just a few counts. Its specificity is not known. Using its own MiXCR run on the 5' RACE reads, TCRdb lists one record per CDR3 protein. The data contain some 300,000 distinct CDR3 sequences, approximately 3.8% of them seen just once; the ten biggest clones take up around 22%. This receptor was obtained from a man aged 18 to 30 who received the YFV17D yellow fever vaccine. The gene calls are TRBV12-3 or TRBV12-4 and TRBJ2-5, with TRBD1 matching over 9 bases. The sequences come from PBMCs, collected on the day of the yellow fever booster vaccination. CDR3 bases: TGTGCCAGCAGTGCCGACAGGGGGGTTTACGAGACCCAGTACTTC. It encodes CASSADRGVYETQYF.